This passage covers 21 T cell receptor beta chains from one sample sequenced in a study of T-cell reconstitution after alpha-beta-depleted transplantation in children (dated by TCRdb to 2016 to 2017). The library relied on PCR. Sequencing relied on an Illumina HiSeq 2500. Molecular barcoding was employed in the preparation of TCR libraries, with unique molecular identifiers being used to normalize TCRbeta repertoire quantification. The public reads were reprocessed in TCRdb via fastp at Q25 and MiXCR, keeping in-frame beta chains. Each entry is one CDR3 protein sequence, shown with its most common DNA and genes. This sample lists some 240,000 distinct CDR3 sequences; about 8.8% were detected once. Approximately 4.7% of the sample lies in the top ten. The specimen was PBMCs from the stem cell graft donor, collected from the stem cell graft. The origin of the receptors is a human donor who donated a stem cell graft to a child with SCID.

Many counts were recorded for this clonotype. The DNA for the CDR3 is TGCAGTGCTAGAGATCTAGGCAACTCCTACGAGCAGTACTTC. Its translation: CSARDLGNSYEQYF. The chain is built from TRBV20-1 and TRBJ2-7, with D hard to call. Germline V gene sequence: CDR1 DFQATT, CDR2 SNEGSKA (reference sequence). This CDR3 comprises 14 residues. V dropped 0 bases and J dropped 0 bases, with 9 bases sitting between them.

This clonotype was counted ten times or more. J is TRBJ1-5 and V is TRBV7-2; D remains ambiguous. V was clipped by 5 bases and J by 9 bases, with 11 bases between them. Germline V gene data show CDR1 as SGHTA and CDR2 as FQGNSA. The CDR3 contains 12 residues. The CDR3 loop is CASSPSWGPQHF. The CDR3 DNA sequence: TGTGCCAGCAGCCCCTCGTGGGGGCCCCAGCATTTT.

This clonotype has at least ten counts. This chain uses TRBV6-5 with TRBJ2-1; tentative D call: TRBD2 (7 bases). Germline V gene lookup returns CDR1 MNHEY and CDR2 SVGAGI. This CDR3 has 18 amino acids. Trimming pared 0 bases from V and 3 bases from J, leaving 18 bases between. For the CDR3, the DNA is TGTGCCAGCAGTTACTCGATCAGTGAGGGGGGGGTCTACAATGAGCAGTTCTTC. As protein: CASSYSISEGGVYNEQFF.

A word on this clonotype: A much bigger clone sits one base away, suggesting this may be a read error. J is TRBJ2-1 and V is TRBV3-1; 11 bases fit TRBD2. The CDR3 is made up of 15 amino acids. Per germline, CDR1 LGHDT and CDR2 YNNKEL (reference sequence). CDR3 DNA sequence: TGTGCCTGCAGCCGTAGCGGGGGGGCCCATAATGAGCAGTTCTTC. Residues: CACSRSGGAHNEQFF.

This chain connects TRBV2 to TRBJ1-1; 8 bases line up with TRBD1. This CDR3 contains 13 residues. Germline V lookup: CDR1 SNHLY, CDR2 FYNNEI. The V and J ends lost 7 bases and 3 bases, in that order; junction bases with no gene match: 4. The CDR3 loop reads CASTTDRDTEAFF. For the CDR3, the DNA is TGTGCCAGCACTACGGACAGGGACACTGAAGCTTTCTTT.

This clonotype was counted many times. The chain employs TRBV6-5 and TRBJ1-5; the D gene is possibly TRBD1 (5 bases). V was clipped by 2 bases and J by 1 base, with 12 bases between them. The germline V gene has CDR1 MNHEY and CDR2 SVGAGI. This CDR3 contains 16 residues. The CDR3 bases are TGTGCCAGCAGTTACCTAGGGGTAGGGAGCAATCAGCCCCAGCATTTT. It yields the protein CASSYLGVGSNQPQHF.

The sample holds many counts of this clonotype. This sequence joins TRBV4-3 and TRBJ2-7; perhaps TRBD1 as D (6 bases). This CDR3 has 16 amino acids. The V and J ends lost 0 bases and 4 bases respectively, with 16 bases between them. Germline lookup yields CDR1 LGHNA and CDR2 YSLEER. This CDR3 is CASSQEKGGQFYEQYF. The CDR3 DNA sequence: TGCGCCAGCAGCCAAGAAAAGGGCGGACAGTTTTACGAGCAGTACTTC.

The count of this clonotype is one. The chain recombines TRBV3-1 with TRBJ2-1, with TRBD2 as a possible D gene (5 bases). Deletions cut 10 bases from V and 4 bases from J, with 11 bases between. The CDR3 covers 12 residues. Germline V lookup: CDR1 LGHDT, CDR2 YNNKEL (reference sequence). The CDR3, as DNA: TGTGCCACTACCGGGAAATACAATGAGCAGTTCTTC. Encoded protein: CATTGKYNEQFF.

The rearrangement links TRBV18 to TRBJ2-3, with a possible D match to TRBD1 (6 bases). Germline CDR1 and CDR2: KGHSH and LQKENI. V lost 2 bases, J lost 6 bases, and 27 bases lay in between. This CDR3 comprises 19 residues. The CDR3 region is CASSPKDSPVIRNHDTQYF. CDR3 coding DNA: TGTGCCAGCTCACCAAAGGACAGCCCTGTGATTAGGAATCATGATACGCAGTATTTT.

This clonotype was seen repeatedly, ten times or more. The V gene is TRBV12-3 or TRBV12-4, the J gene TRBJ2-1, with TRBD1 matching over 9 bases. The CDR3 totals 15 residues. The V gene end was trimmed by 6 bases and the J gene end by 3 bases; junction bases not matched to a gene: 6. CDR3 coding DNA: TGTGCCAGCAGCGGGACAGGGACTTACTACAATGAGCAGTTCTTC. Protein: CASSGTGTYYNEQFF.

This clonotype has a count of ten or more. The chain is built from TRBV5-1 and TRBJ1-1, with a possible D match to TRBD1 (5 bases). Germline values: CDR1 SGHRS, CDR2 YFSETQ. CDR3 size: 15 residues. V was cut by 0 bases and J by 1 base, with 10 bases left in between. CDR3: CASSLGGGANTEAFF. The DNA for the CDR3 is TGCGCCAGCAGCTTGGGGGGAGGGGCGAACACTGAAGCTTTCTTT.

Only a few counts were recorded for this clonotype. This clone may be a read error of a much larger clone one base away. CDR3 DNA: TGTGCCTGCAGTTTCGAGGTGGGGACACCTGCCCCGAACACTGAAGCTTTCTTT. This translates into CACSFEVGTPAPNTEAFF. The chain joins TRBV12-3 or TRBV12-4 to TRBJ1-1, with D perhaps TRBD1 (6 bases). This CDR3 comprises 18 residues.

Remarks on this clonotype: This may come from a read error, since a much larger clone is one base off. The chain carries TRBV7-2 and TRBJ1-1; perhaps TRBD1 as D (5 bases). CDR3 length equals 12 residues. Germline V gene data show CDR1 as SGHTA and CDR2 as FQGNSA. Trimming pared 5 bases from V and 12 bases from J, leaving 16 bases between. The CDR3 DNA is TGTGCCAGCAGCCCATACCAGGGCGCATCTTTCTTT. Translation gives CASSPYQGASFF. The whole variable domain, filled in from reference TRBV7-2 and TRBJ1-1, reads GAGVSQSPSNKVTEKGKDVELRCDPISGHTALYWYRQSLGQGLEFLIYFQGNSAPDKSGLPSDRFSAERTGGSVSTLTIQRTQQEDSAVYLCASSPYQGASFFGQGTRLTVV.

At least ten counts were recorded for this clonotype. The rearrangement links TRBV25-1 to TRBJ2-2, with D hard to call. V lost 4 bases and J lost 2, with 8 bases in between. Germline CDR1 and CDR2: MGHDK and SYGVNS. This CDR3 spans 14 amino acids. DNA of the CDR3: TGTGCCAGCAGTGGCAGGAGAAACACCGGGGAGCTGTTTTTT. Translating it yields CASSGRRNTGELFF.

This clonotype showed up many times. The CDR3 sequence is CASSLVPGETQYF. CDR3 in DNA: TGCGCCAGCAGCTTGGTTCCGGGAGAGACCCAGTACTTC. The genes are TRBV5-1 and TRBJ2-5, with D uncertain. In germline, CDR1 is SGHRS, CDR2 YFSETQ. The CDR3 contains 13 residues. Between the trimmed V and J ends, which lost 0 bases and 4 bases, there was a span of 7 bases.

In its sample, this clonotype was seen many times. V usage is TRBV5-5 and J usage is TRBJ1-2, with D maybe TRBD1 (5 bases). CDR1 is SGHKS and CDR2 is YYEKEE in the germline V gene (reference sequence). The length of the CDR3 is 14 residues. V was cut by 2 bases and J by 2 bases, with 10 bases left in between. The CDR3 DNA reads TGTGCCAGCAGCTTCCTACCAGGGAACTATGGCTACACCTTC. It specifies CASSFLPGNYGYTF.

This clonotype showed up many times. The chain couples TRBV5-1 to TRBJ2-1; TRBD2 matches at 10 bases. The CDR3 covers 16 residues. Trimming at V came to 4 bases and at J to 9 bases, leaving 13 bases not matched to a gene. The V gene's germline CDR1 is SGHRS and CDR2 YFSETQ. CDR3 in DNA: TGCGCCAGCAGCCTACCTAGCGGGGGCGGCCTAGGTGAGCAGTTCTTC. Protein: CASSLPSGGGLGEQFF.

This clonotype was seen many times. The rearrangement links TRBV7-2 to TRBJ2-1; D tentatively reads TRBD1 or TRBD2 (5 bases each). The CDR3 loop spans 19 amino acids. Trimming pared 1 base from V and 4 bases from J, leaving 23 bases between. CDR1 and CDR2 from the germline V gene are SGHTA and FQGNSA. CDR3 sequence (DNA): TGTGCCAGCAGCTTAGTTTTTTTTCCGGCGCAGGGAGCATACAATGAGCAGTTCTTC. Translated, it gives CASSLVFFPAQGAYNEQFF.

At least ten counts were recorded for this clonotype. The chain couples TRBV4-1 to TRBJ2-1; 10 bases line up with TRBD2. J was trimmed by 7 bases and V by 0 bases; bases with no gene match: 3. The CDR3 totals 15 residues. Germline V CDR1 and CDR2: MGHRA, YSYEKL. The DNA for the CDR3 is TGCGCCAGCAGCCAAGAGTCTAGCGGGAGAAATGAGCAGTTCTTC. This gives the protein CASSQESSGRNEQFF.

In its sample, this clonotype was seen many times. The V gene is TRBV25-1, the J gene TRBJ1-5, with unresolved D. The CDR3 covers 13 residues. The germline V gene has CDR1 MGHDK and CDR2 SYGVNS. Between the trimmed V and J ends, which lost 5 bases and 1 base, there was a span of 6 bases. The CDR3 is CASSPTSNQPQHF. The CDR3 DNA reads TGTGCCAGCAGTCCTACGAGCAATCAGCCCCAGCATTTT. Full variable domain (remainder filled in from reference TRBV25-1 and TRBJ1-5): EADIYQTPRYLVIGTGKKITLECSQTMGHDKMYWYQQDPGMELHLIHYSYGVNSTEKGDLSSESTVSRIRTEHFPLTLESARPSHTSQYLCASSPTSNQPQHFGDGTRLSIL.

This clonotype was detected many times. The CDR3 region has the DNA TGTGCCAGCAGTGATAGAGGGAGAAATTCACCCCTCCACTTT. The encoded protein is CASSDRGRNSPLHF. V gene TRBV25-1 combines with J gene TRBJ1-6; D ambiguous. Per germline, CDR1 MGHDK and CDR2 SYGVNS. The length of the CDR3 is 14 residues. V was shortened by 3 bases and J by 7 bases, with 10 bases between the two germline ends.